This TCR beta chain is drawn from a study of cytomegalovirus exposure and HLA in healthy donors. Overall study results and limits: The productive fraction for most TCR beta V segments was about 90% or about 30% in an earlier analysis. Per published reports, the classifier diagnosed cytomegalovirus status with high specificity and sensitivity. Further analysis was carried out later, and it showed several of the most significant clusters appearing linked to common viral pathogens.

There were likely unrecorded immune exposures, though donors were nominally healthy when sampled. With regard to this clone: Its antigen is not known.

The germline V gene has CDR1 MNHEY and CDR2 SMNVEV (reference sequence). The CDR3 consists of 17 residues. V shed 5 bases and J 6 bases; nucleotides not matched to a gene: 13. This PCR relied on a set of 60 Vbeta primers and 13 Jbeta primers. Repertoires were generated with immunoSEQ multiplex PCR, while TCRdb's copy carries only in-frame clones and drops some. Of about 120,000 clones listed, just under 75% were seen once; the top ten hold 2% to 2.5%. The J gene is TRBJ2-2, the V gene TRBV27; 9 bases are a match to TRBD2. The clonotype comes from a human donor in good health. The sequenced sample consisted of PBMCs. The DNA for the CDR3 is TGTGCCAGCAGTAACCAGGTCCGGGGCGGGAGGGCCGGGGAGCTGTTTTTT. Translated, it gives CASSNQVRGGRAGELFF.